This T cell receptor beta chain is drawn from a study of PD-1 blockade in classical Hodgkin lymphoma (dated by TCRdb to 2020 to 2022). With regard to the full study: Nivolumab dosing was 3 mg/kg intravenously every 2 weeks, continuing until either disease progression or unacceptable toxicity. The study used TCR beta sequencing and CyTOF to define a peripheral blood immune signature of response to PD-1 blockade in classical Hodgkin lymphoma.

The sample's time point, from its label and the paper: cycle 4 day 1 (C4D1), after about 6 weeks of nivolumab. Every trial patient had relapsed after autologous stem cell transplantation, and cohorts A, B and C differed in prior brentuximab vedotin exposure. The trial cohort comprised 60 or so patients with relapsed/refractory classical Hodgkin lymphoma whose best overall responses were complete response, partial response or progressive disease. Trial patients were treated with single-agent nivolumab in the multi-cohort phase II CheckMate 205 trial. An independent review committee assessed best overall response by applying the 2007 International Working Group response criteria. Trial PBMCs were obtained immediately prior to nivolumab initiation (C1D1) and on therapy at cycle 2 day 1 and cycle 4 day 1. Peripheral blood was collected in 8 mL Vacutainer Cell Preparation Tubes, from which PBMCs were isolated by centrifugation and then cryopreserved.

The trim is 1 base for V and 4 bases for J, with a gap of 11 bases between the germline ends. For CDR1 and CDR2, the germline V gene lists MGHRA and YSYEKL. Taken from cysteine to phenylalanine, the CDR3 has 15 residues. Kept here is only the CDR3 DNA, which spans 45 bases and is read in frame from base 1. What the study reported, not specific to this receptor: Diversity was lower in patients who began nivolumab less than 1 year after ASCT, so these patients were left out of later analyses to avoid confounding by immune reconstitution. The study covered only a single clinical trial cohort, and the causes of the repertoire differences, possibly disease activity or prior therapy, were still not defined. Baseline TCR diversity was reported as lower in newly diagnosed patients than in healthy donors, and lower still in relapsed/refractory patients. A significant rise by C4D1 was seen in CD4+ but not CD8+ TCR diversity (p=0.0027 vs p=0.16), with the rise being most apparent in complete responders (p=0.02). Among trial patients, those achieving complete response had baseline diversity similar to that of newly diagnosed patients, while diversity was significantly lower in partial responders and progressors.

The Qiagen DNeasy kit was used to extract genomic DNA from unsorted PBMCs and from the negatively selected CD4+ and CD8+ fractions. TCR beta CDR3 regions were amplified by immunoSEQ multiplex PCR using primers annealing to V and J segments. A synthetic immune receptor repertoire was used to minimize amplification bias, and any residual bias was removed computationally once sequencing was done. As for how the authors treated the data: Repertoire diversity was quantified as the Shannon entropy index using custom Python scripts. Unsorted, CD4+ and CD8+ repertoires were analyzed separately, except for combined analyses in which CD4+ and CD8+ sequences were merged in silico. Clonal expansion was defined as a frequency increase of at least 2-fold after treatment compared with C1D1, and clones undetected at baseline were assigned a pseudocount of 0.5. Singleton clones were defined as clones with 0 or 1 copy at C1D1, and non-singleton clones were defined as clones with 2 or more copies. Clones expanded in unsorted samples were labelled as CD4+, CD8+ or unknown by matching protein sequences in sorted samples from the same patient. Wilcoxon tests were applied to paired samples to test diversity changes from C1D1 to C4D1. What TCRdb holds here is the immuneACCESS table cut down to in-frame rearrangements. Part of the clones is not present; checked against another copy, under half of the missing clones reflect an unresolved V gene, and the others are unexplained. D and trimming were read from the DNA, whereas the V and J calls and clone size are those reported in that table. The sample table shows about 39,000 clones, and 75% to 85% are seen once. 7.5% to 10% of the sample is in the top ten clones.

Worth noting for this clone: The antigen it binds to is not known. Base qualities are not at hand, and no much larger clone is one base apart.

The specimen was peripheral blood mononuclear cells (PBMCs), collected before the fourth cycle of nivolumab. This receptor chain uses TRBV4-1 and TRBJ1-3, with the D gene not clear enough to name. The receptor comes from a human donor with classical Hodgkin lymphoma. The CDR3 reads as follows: CASSQGLTAGNTIYF. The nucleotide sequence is TGCGCCAGCAGCCAAGGCCTGACGGCAGGAAACACCATATATTTT.